This entry lists 19 T cell receptor beta chains sequenced from one sample in a study of shared clonotypes between healthy human individuals (dated by TCRdb to between 2020 and 2021). The library came from the immunoSEQ multiplex PCR assay. Drawn from immuneACCESS, this table holds only the in-frame rearrangements with V and J called that TCRdb kept. Clones are partly lost; checked studies trace under half to an unresolved V gene and leave the rest unexplained. The sample includes fewer than 1.4 million clones, with approximately 80% observed a single time. 0.6% to 0.7% of the sample comes from the top ten. The sample was memory CD4+ T cells from PBMCs. The cell subset or site label, as the study defines it: CD45RA-negative fraction. The receptor set was obtained from a young man in good health. Some clones in this sample may be carry-over from other donors' samples.

Turning to this clone: This CDR3 is also generated by other DNA sequences in the sample. The chain carries TRBV7-9 and TRBJ2-2, with D perhaps TRBD1 (6 bases). The CDR3 runs to 15 residues. V was trimmed by 4 bases and J by 4 bases, leaving 13 bases between them. Germline values: CDR1 SEHNR, CDR2 FQNEAQ (reference sequence). Here the CDR3 reads CASSSLAGVTGELFF. In DNA, the CDR3 is TGTGCCAGCAGCTCCCTGGCAGGGGTCACCGGGGAGCTGTTTTTT.

The chain combines TRBV7-2 with TRBJ2-1; weak D call: TRBD1 (5 bases). Germline lookup yields CDR1 SGHTA and CDR2 FQGNSA. The CDR3 has 14 amino acids. Between the trimmed V and J ends, which lost 5 bases and 8 bases, there was a span of 16 bases. Here the CDR3 reads CASSPGPLWDEQFF. DNA of the CDR3: TGTGCCAGCAGCCCAGGGCCTCTGTGGGATGAGCAGTTCTTC.

To note about this clone: Given a much more abundant clone one base away, this may be a read error. The V and J genes are TRBV6-5 and TRBJ2-7; D remains unclear. V lost 6 bases and J 3 bases, leaving 6 bases between the germline ends. The CDR3 consists of 11 residues. Per germline, CDR1 MNHEY and CDR2 SVGAGI. The CDR3: CASSSHYEQYF. The CDR3 DNA reads as TGTGCCAGCAGCTCCCACTACGAGCAGTACTTC.

This clone was counted once. This chain connects TRBV5-1 to TRBJ2-5; D not certain. The germline CDR1 and CDR2 sequences are SGHRS and YFSETQ. Trimming shortened V by 2 bases and J by 5 bases, and 7 bases separated the two germline ends. The CDR3 extends over 12 amino acids. The CDR3 loop is CASSLSWETQYF. CDR3 nucleotides: TGCGCCAGCAGCTTATCCTGGGAGACCCAGTACTTC.

V and J are TRBV2 and TRBJ2-1; 9 nucleotides align to TRBD2. The germline V gene has CDR1 SNHLY and CDR2 FYNNEI. V lost 4 bases and J lost 7; bases outside the gene matches: 11. This CDR3 is 16 amino acids long. CDR3 loop: CASSALVAGVSNEQFF. The CDR3 DNA is TGTGCCAGCAGTGCTCTTGTAGCGGGAGTGTCTAATGAGCAGTTCTTC.

The chain employs TRBV5-1 and TRBJ1-6; D remains unclear. The CDR3 loop spans 17 amino acids. The germline V gene has CDR1 SGHRS and CDR2 YFSETQ. Trimming took 1 base from V and 0 from J, leaving 11 bases between them. CDR3 amino acids: CASSLRGVGSYNSPLHF. CDR3 nucleotides: TGCGCCAGCAGCTTGCGCGGGGTGGGCTCCTATAATTCACCCCTCCACTTT.

In DNA, the CDR3 is TGTGCCAGCAGTAAAGACCACAGGGGGCTTGGCGTTATCGGCTACACCTTC. Its translation: CASSKDHRGLGVIGYTF. The chain has TRBV6-1 and TRBJ1-2; TRBD1 agrees at 9 bases. Trimming cost V 5 bases and J 8 bases; bases outside gene matches: 18. The CDR3 is 17 residues long. CDR1 and CDR2 from the germline V gene are MNHNS and SASEGT.

This clone was seen a handful of times. V is TRBV28 and J is TRBJ1-1; tentative D call: TRBD1 (6 bases). CDR3 length: 13 residues. CDR1 and CDR2 from the germline V gene are MDHEN and SYDVKM. With 3 bases removed from V and 7 bases from J, the gap between germline ends came to 12 bases. The CDR3 bases are TGTGCCAGCAGTTTGTTAGGGGGGCGTGAAGCTTTCTTT. As protein: CASSLLGGREAFF.

V usage is TRBV11-2 and J usage is TRBJ2-7; D is perhaps TRBD1 (5 bases). The germline V gene has CDR1 SGHAT and CDR2 FQNNGV. The V gene lost 7 bases and the J gene lost 2 bases, with 27 bases spanning the gap. The CDR3 totals 18 residues. CDR3 loop: CASKQLRLGPGSTYEQYF. The DNA of the CDR3 is TGTGCCAGCAAGCAGCTTAGATTGGGGCCAGGGTCAACCTACGAGCAGTACTTC.

This chain uses TRBV28 with TRBJ2-6, with D unresolved. There are 16 residues in the CDR3. The V end was cut by 6 bases, the J end by 2 bases, with 14 bases between. Germline CDR1 and CDR2: MDHEN and SYDVKM. The CDR3 DNA sequence: TGTGCCAGCAGGACACCTGGTCCCCCTGGGGCCAACGTCCTGACTTTC. Protein sequence: CASRTPGPPGANVLTF.

Of note for this clone: Other DNA sequences of this sample code for an identical CDR3. The gene calls are TRBV5-4 and TRBJ2-3, with TRBD1 as a possible D gene (6 bases). Germline V gene sequence: CDR1 SGHNT, CDR2 YYREEE (reference sequence). The CDR3 has 14 residues. The V end was cut by 0 bases, the J end by 1 base, with 6 bases between. The CDR3 is CASSLGTGTDTQYF. CDR3 nucleotide sequence: TGTGCCAGCAGCTTGGGGACAGGCACAGATACGCAGTATTTT. Full variable domain (rest looked up from reference TRBV5-4 and TRBJ2-3): ETGVTQSPTHLIKTRGQQVTLRCSSQSGHNTVSWYQQALGQGPQFIFQYYREEENGRGNFPPRFSGLQFPNYSSELNVNALELDDSALYLCASSLGTGTDTQYFGPGTRLTVL.

The chain links TRBV4-3 to TRBJ1-1; D gene unclear. Trimming cost V 3 bases and J 1 base, with 9 bases left between them. The CDR3 spans 14 residues. Germline CDR1 and CDR2: LGHNA and YSLEER. The CDR3 loop is CASSQDGWNTEAFF. CDR3 coding DNA: TGCGCCAGCAGCCAGGATGGGTGGAACACTGAAGCTTTCTTT.

The chain carries TRBV7-3 and TRBJ2-7; the D gene is possibly TRBD1 (5 bases). The CDR3 extends over 13 amino acids. V shed 5 bases and J shed 5 bases, with 13 bases lying between them. Germline V gene sequence: CDR1 SGHTA, CDR2 FQGTGA. CDR3 protein: CASSPGHFNEQYF. The DNA of the CDR3 is TGTGCCAGCAGCCCAGGGCATTTCAACGAGCAGTACTTC.

V is TRBV7-2 and J is TRBJ2-1; no definite D call. The V gene lost 1 base and the J gene lost 9 bases, with 10 bases spanning the gap. This CDR3 contains 13 residues. CDR1 SGHTA and CDR2 FQGNSA come from the germline V gene. The CDR3 nucleotides read TGTGCCAGCAGCTTAGGCCTACGGTCTGAGCAGTTCTTC. Translation: CASSLGLRSEQFF.

The rearrangement joins TRBV4-2 to TRBJ2-1; D remains ambiguous. The CDR3 consists of 16 residues. The germline V gene encodes CDR1 LGHNA and CDR2 YNFKEQ. V shed 0 bases and J shed 0 bases, with 9 bases lying between them. CDR3 residues: CASSQEAITSYNEQFF. The DNA for the CDR3 is TGTGCCAGCAGCCAAGAAGCAATAACCTCCTACAATGAGCAGTTCTTC.

The rearrangement joins TRBV11-2 to TRBJ1-3; D is ambiguous. V was trimmed by 5 bases and J by 0 bases, leaving 11 bases between them. There are 15 residues in the CDR3. From germline, CDR1 is SGHAT and CDR2 FQNNGV. The DNA for the CDR3 is TGTGCCAGCAGCGTCGACCCGAGCTCTGGAAACACCATATATTTT. It is translated as CASSVDPSSGNTIYF.

There are a few counts of this clone. This chain connects TRBV2 to TRBJ2-1, with D perhaps matching TRBD1 or TRBD2 (6 bases each). Germline assignment: CDR1 SNHLY and CDR2 FYNNEI. The V and J ends lost 4 bases and 4 bases respectively, with 14 bases between them. The length of the CDR3 is 15 residues. The CDR3 DNA reads as TGTGCCAGCAGTGCCGAGGGGGGCCGGTACAATGAGCAGTTCTTC. Protein sequence: CASSAEGGRYNEQFF.

J is TRBJ1-2 and V is TRBV7-2; TRBD1 is a possible D gene (6 bases). The germline gives CDR1 SGHTA, CDR2 FQGNSA. Between the trimmed V and J ends, which lost 2 bases and 7 bases, there was a span of 20 bases. The CDR3 covers 16 residues. DNA of the CDR3: TGTGCCAGCAGCTTACAAACGACAGGCCTCAAGGGTGGCTACACCTTC. Amino acid sequence: CASSLQTTGLKGGYTF. Looking up the rest from reference TRBV7-2 and TRBJ1-2 gives the full variable domain: GAGVSQSPSNKVTEKGKDVELRCDPISGHTALYWYRQSLGQGLEFLIYFQGNSAPDKSGLPSDRFSAERTGGSVSTLTIQRTQQEDSAVYLCASSLQTTGLKGGYTFGSGTRLTVV.

This clone came up many times. The CDR3 nucleotides are TGTGCCAGCAGTTCGGGACACAGCAATCAGCCCCAGCATTTT. Its protein product is CASSSGHSNQPQHF. The chain links TRBV28 to TRBJ1-5; D possibly corresponds to TRBD1 (6 bases). Germline assignment: CDR1 MDHEN and CDR2 SYDVKM. V lost 4 bases and J 1 base, leaving 8 bases between the germline ends. The CDR3 length is 14 residues.